The T cell receptor beta chain under discussion was sequenced for a study of shared clonotypes between healthy human individuals. The table came from immunoSEQ multiplex PCR; TCRdb's copy has only in-frame clones and leaves some out. The repertoire holds about 2.4 million clones, with more than 90% as singletons. Study results and caveats: Among donors, sharing of clonotypes was expected to be affected by sequencing depth.

The investigators split CD4+ cells into a CD45RA+ naive subset and a CD45RA-negative memory subset. As to this clone: Its target is not known.

The source material was naive CD4+ T cells sorted from blood. The subset was: CD45RA+ positively selected. This receptor was identified in a man between 18 and 35 years old in good health.

In DNA form, the CDR3 reads TGTGCCAGCAGTCCCTCGAGAAGGGGGTTAATCTACGAGCAGTACTTC. Residues: CASSPSRRGLIYEQYF. This sequence joins TRBV28 and TRBJ2-7; D is possibly TRBD1 (6 bases). CDR3 length equals 16 residues. Trimming shortened V by 5 bases and J by 3 bases, and 20 bases separated the two germline ends. CDR1 and CDR2 from the germline V gene are MDHEN and SYDVKM. The full variable domain, completed using reference TRBV28 and TRBJ2-7, is DVKVTQSSRYLVKRTGEKVFLECVQDMDHENMFWYRQDPGLGLRLIYFSYDVKMKEKGDIPEGYSVSREKKERFSLILESASTNQTSMYLCASSPSRRGLIYEQYFGPGTRLTVT.